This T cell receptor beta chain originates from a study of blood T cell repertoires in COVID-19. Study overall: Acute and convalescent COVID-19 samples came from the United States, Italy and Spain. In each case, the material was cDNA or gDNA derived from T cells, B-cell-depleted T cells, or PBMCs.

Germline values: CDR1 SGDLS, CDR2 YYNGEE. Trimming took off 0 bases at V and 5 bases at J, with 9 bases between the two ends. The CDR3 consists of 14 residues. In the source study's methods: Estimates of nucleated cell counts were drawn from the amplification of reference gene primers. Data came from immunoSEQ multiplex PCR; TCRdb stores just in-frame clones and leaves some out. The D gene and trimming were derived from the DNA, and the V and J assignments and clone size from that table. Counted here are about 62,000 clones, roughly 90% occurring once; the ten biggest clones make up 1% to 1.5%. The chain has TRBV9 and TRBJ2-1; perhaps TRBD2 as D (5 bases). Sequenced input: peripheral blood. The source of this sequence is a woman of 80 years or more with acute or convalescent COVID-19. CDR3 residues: CASSVGYGNNEQFF. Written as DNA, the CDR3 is TGTGCCAGCAGCGTAGGCTACGGGAACAATGAGCAGTTCTTC. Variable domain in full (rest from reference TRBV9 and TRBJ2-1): DSGVTQTPKHLITATGQRVTLRCSPRSGDLSVYWYQQSLDQGLQFLIQYYNGEERAKGNILERFSAQQFPDLHSELNLSSLELGDSALYFCASSVGYGNNEQFFGPGTRLTVL.